This is a list of T cell receptor beta chains from one sample in a study of T cells after yellow fever vaccination. TCRdb called the 5' RACE reads again in MiXCR, with one record for every CDR3 protein. The sample yields about 150,000 distinct CDR3 sequences, 5% to 7.5% seen once. The sequences come from CD4+ T cells sorted from PBMCs, collected 10 days after the yellow fever booster vaccination. The source is a young man who received the YFV17D yellow fever vaccine. CDR3s include the opening cysteine and the closing phenylalanine or tryptophan. D genes are given only for firm matches. Only some rows state a clone size, as once, few, many or a class for expanded clones.

len: 12
j_gene: TRBJ2-7
d_gene: TRBD1
v_gene: TRBV20-1
abundance: many
CDR3aa: CSARQGTGEQYF
CDR3nt: TGCAGTGCTCGACAGGGGACGGGGGAGCAGTACTTC

len: 14
j_gene: TRBJ2-3
d_gene: TRBD1
v_gene: TRBV6-1
abundance: many
CDR3aa: CASPPGQGVDTQYF
CDR3nt: TGTGCCAGTCCGCCGGGACAGGGAGTAGATACGCAGTATTTT

len: 15
j_gene: TRBJ2-7
d_gene: TRBD1
v_gene: TRBV5-4
abundance: -
CDR3aa: CASSYHIDRGQEQYF
CDR3nt: TGTGCCAGCAGCTATCACATCGACAGGGGGCAAGAGCAGTACTTC

len: 14
j_gene: TRBJ2-7
d_gene: -
v_gene: TRBV5-1
abundance: many
CDR3aa: CASSLAPPSYEQYF
CDR3nt: TGCGCCAGCAGCTTGGCCCCCCCATCCTACGAGCAGTACTTC

len: 17
j_gene: TRBJ2-1
d_gene: -
v_gene: TRBV23-1
abundance: many
CDR3aa: CASSPRAGRDTYNEQFF
CDR3nt: TGCGCCAGCAGCCCCCGGGCCGGCAGGGACACCTACAATGAGCAGTTCTTC

len: 15
j_gene: TRBJ2-1
d_gene: TRBD2
v_gene: TRBV20-1
abundance: many
CDR3aa: CSARDRVAGVYEQFF
CDR3nt: TGCAGTGCTAGAGATCGAGTAGCGGGAGTCTATGAGCAGTTCTTC

len: 14
j_gene: TRBJ1-2
d_gene: -
v_gene: TRBV5-4
abundance: -
CDR3aa: CASSPSSGGVGYTF
CDR3nt: TGTGCCAGCAGCCCTTCGTCCGGGGGGGTCGGCTACACCTTC

len: 15
j_gene: TRBJ1-6
d_gene: TRBD1
v_gene: TRBV12-3/TRBV12-4
abundance: many
CDR3aa: CASSSRETGRSPLHF
CDR3nt: TGTGCCAGCAGTTCCCGAGAGACAGGGCGTTCACCCCTCCACTTT

len: 16
j_gene: TRBJ2-7
d_gene: TRBD1
v_gene: TRBV20-1
abundance: -
CDR3aa: CSARDDYRGTLGEQYF
CDR3nt: TGCAGTGCTAGAGACGATTACAGGGGGACCCTCGGTGAGCAGTACTTC

len: 13
j_gene: TRBJ1-5
d_gene: -
v_gene: TRBV12-3/TRBV12-4
abundance: many
CDR3aa: CASKGTSGHPQHF
CDR3nt: TGTGCCAGCAAGGGGACCTCGGGTCACCCCCAGCATTTT

len: 15
j_gene: TRBJ2-3
d_gene: -
v_gene: TRBV7-9
abundance: many
CDR3aa: CASSSTDKLAYTQYF
CDR3nt: TGTGCCAGCAGCTCCACCGACAAGCTTGCGTATACGCAGTATTTT

len: 17
j_gene: TRBJ2-2
d_gene: -
v_gene: TRBV21-1
abundance: many
CDR3aa: CASSKPPGQTNTGELFF
CDR3nt: TGTGCCAGCAGCAAACCCCCAGGCCAGACGAACACCGGGGAGCTGTTTTTT

len: 19
j_gene: TRBJ2-1
d_gene: TRBD1
v_gene: TRBV6-2/TRBV6-3
abundance: many
CDR3aa: CASSYRDRGRVLSYNEQFF
CDR3nt: TGTGCCAGCAGTTATCGGGACAGGGGGCGGGTTCTCTCCTACAATGAGCAGTTCTTC

len: 15
j_gene: TRBJ1-2
d_gene: -
v_gene: TRBV20-1
abundance: many
CDR3aa: CSARDSGRGNYGYTF
CDR3nt: TGCAGTGCTAGAGATTCGGGGCGGGGCAACTATGGCTACACCTTC

len: 15
j_gene: TRBJ2-1
d_gene: -
v_gene: TRBV11-3
abundance: many
CDR3aa: CASSLGPSRDNEQFF
CDR3nt: TGTGCCAGCAGCTTAGGGCCGTCGCGCGACAATGAGCAGTTCTTC

len: 16
j_gene: TRBJ2-1
d_gene: -
v_gene: TRBV20-1
abundance: many
CDR3aa: CSGRQVPSYSYNEQFF
CDR3nt: TGCAGTGGAAGACAGGTTCCTTCCTATTCCTACAATGAGCAGTTCTTC

len: 16
j_gene: TRBJ1-3
d_gene: -
v_gene: TRBV15
abundance: few
CDR3aa: CATRRDTLGSGNTIYF
CDR3nt: TGTGCCACCAGAAGAGACACACTCGGCTCTGGAAACACCATATATTTT

len: 14
j_gene: TRBJ2-3
d_gene: TRBD2
v_gene: TRBV7-2
abundance: once
CDR3aa: CASSTGLDLDTQYF
CDR3nt: TGTGCCAGCAGTACGGGACTAGATCTTGATACGCAGTATTTT

len: 11
j_gene: TRBJ2-7
d_gene: -
v_gene: TRBV2
abundance: many
CDR3aa: CASSETGQQYF
CDR3nt: TGTGCCAGCAGTGAAACGGGACAGCAGTACTTC

len: 19
j_gene: TRBJ2-2
d_gene: TRBD2
v_gene: TRBV2
abundance: once
CDR3aa: CACCPPRSGISSNTGELFF
CDR3nt: TGTGCCTGCTGCCCTCCCAGGAGCGGGATCTCCTCGAACACCGGGGAGCTGTTTTTT

len: 17
j_gene: TRBJ2-5
d_gene: -
v_gene: TRBV12-3/TRBV12-4
abundance: many
CDR3aa: CASTTGVGVTPQETQYF
CDR3nt: TGTGCCAGCACCACCGGGGTAGGGGTAACACCCCAAGAGACCCAGTACTTC

len: 15
j_gene: TRBJ2-1
d_gene: -
v_gene: TRBV7-3
abundance: -
CDR3aa: CASSLGILNYNEQFF
CDR3nt: TGTGCCAGCAGCTTAGGGATACTAAACTACAATGAGCAGTTCTTC

len: 11
j_gene: TRBJ2-1
d_gene: -
v_gene: TRBV7-2
abundance: few
CDR3aa: CASSPRAEQFF
CDR3nt: TGTGCCAGCAGTCCCCGGGCTGAGCAGTTCTTC

len: 13
j_gene: TRBJ1-6
d_gene: -
v_gene: TRBV2
abundance: -
CDR3aa: CTSCLRDPSPLHF
CDR3nt: TGTACCAGCTGTTTAAGGGATCCTTCACCCCTCCACTTT

len: 15
j_gene: TRBJ2-7
d_gene: -
v_gene: TRBV15
abundance: many
CDR3aa: CATSRDLAGPHEQYF
CDR3nt: TGTGCCACCAGCAGAGATCTGGCGGGGCCACACGAGCAGTACTTC

len: 14
j_gene: TRBJ1-5
d_gene: TRBD1
v_gene: TRBV20-1
abundance: many
CDR3aa: CSATGVYSNQPQHF
CDR3nt: TGCAGTGCAACAGGGGTCTATAGCAATCAGCCCCAGCATTTT

len: 13
j_gene: TRBJ1-4
d_gene: -
v_gene: TRBV20-1
abundance: many
CDR3aa: CSARGTTNEKLFF
CDR3nt: TGCAGTGCTCGGGGAACAACTAATGAAAAACTGTTTTTT

len: 16
j_gene: TRBJ2-6
d_gene: TRBD2
v_gene: TRBV12-3/TRBV12-4
abundance: -
CDR3aa: CASSDSGRTGANVLTF
CDR3nt: TGTGCCAGTTCCGATAGCGGGAGAACTGGGGCCAACGTCCTGACTTTC

len: 14
j_gene: TRBJ2-7
d_gene: -
v_gene: TRBV5-1
abundance: few
CDR3aa: CASSLVVPSYEQYF
CDR3nt: TGCGCCAGCAGCTTGGTGGTTCCCTCCTACGAGCAGTACTTC

len: 13
j_gene: TRBJ2-7
d_gene: TRBD1
v_gene: TRBV3-1
abundance: many
CDR3aa: CASSRRQGSEQYF
CDR3nt: TGTGCCAGCAGCCGACGACAGGGGAGTGAGCAGTACTTC

len: 12
j_gene: TRBJ1-5
d_gene: -
v_gene: TRBV7-9
abundance: many
CDR3aa: CASSSGRQPQHF
CDR3nt: TGTGCCAGCAGCTCCGGACGGCAGCCCCAGCATTTT

len: 15
j_gene: TRBJ2-4
d_gene: -
v_gene: TRBV7-8
abundance: -
CDR3aa: CDSSFKAGGGNIQYF
CDR3nt: TGTGACAGCAGCTTCAAGGCAGGGGGAGGGAACATTCAGTACTTC

len: 14
j_gene: TRBJ2-5
d_gene: -
v_gene: TRBV7-2
abundance: many
CDR3aa: CASSLMLTQETQYF
CDR3nt: TGTGCCAGCAGCTTAATGCTGACTCAAGAGACCCAGTACTTC

len: 16
j_gene: TRBJ2-1
d_gene: TRBD2
v_gene: TRBV10-3
abundance: -
CDR3aa: CAIDSGLGLAPDEQFF
CDR3nt: TGTGCCATCGATTCCGGCCTAGGACTAGCGCCTGATGAGCAGTTCTTC

len: 11
j_gene: TRBJ2-7
d_gene: -
v_gene: TRBV7-8
abundance: many
CDR3aa: CASRAINEQYF
CDR3nt: TGTGCCAGCCGAGCTATCAACGAGCAGTACTTC

len: 14
j_gene: TRBJ1-5
d_gene: -
v_gene: TRBV20-1
abundance: many
CDR3aa: CSARVGESNQPQHF
CDR3nt: TGCAGTGCGAGGGTAGGGGAAAGCAATCAGCCCCAGCATTTT

len: 14
j_gene: TRBJ2-1
d_gene: TRBD1
v_gene: TRBV20-1
abundance: many
CDR3aa: CSAPTGGSYNEQFF
CDR3nt: TGCAGTGCGCCGACAGGGGGCTCCTACAATGAGCAGTTCTTC

len: 15
j_gene: TRBJ2-5
d_gene: -
v_gene: TRBV7-2
abundance: many
CDR3aa: CASSSPRGYQETQYF
CDR3nt: TGTGCCAGCAGCTCCCCGAGGGGGTACCAAGAGACCCAGTACTTC

len: 18
j_gene: TRBJ2-7
d_gene: TRBD2
v_gene: TRBV20-1
abundance: many
CDR3aa: CSARGPRLAGEGSYEQYF
CDR3nt: TGCAGTGCTAGAGGCCCCCGACTAGCGGGAGAAGGCTCCTACGAGCAGTACTTC

len: 18
j_gene: TRBJ2-1
d_gene: TRBD2
v_gene: TRBV11-2
abundance: few
CDR3aa: CASSPRALAGGPRGEQFF
CDR3nt: TGTGCCAGCAGCCCCAGGGCCCTAGCGGGAGGTCCCCGTGGTGAGCAGTTCTTC

len: 15
j_gene: TRBJ2-7
d_gene: TRBD2
v_gene: TRBV19
abundance: many
CDR3aa: CASTSGAGNSYEQYF
CDR3nt: TGTGCCAGTACCAGTGGAGCGGGAAACTCCTACGAGCAGTACTTC

len: 12
j_gene: TRBJ2-7
d_gene: -
v_gene: TRBV7-8
abundance: few
CDR3aa: CASSEGWAEQYF
CDR3nt: TGTGCCAGCAGCGAGGGGTGGGCCGAGCAGTACTTC

len: 14
j_gene: TRBJ1-5
d_gene: -
v_gene: TRBV30
abundance: many
CDR3aa: CAWSVWQEDQPQHF
CDR3nt: TGTGCCTGGAGTGTATGGCAGGAGGATCAGCCCCAGCATTTT

len: 13
j_gene: TRBJ2-7
d_gene: -
v_gene: TRBV27
abundance: many
CDR3aa: CASSLGASDKQYF
CDR3nt: TGTGCCAGCAGTTTGGGGGCCTCAGACAAGCAGTACTTC

len: 18
j_gene: TRBJ2-1
d_gene: TRBD2
v_gene: TRBV6-1
abundance: many
CDR3aa: CASRKGLAGVFPYNEQFF
CDR3nt: TGTGCCAGCAGGAAGGGACTAGCGGGAGTTTTCCCCTACAATGAGCAGTTCTTC